The 21 T cell receptor beta chains presented below share a single source sample, sequenced in a study of PD-1 blockade in classical Hodgkin lymphoma. Each patient relapsed following autologous stem cell transplantation, and prior brentuximab vedotin exposure differed. Magnetic negative selection was used to purify CD4+ T cells from thawed PBMCs. Only in-frame clones appear in the TCRdb table, and some are missing; sequencing was by immunoSEQ multiplex PCR. This sample carries tens of thousands of clones, around three quarters of them seen once, and the ten largest clones take more than 2%. Sequencing was performed on CD4+ T cells from blood, taken at baseline. The receptors originated from a human donor with classical Hodgkin lymphoma.

The rearrangement joins TRBV19 to TRBJ1-4; D ambiguous. The CDR3 is 15 residues long. Germline CDR1 and CDR2: LNHDA and SQIVND (reference sequence). The ends were cut back, 0 bases at V and 8 bases at J, with 13 bases in the middle. CDR3 in DNA: TGTGCCAGTAGTATAGATCAGGAGGGAGAGGAAAAACTGTTTTTT. The encoded protein is CASSIDQEGEEKLFF.

This chain connects TRBV5-6 to TRBJ2-7; no firm D call. V lost 1 base and J 5 bases, leaving 7 bases between the germline ends. Germline V CDR1 and CDR2: SGHDT, YYEEEE. The CDR3 totals 12 residues. As DNA, the CDR3 is TGTGCCAGCAGCTTGAGATGGGACGAGCAGTACTTC. Its protein is CASSLRWDEQYF.

DNA of the CDR3: TGTGCCAGCAGCCCCGGGGGGGGGCGGAGCACTGAAGCTTTCTTT. Protein: CASSPGGGRSTEAFF. The chain uses TRBV6-6 and TRBJ1-1, with D possibly being TRBD1 (6 bases). CDR3 length: 15 amino acids. Trimming removed 6 bases from V and 4 bases from J, with 18 bases in between. Germline CDR1 reads MNHNY; CDR2 reads SVGAGI (reference sequence).

V usage is TRBV6-5 and J usage is TRBJ1-6; D is unresolved. Trimming removed 0 bases from V and 7 bases from J, with 13 bases in between. CDR3 size: 16 residues. In germline, CDR1 is MNHEY, CDR2 SVGAGI. The CDR3 nucleotides read TGTGCCAGCAGTTACTCGACGGGCAGGCCGAATTCACCCCTCCACTTT. It yields the protein CASSYSTGRPNSPLHF.

This sequence joins TRBV7-5 and TRBJ2-7; TRBD2, as called in the table, went unchecked against the DNA. TRBV7-5 is a pseudogene segment. The CDR3 runs to 17 residues. The DNA for the CDR3 is TGTGCCAGAAGCGTATCCGGGACTAGGGTTCAGCGCTACGAGCAGTACTTC. Amino acid sequence: CARSVSGTRVQRYEQYF.

A single count supports this clone. This chain connects TRBV7-3 to TRBJ2-2; 9 bases line up with TRBD2. V lost 5 bases and J lost 6; bases outside the gene matches: 10. Per the germline V gene, CDR1 is SGHTA and CDR2 is FQGTGA. The CDR3 is 16 amino acids. This CDR3 is CASSREDAGGPGELFF. CDR3 nucleotides: TGTGCCAGCAGCCGCGAGGACGCGGGGGGGCCCGGGGAGCTGTTTTTT.

The rearrangement joins TRBV5-8 to TRBJ1-2; the D gene is possibly TRBD1 (6 bases). The V gene's germline CDR1 is SGHTS and CDR2 YDEGEE. Trimming pared 10 bases from V and 4 bases from J, leaving 20 bases between. The CDR3 contains 14 residues. CDR3 sequence (DNA): TGTGCCGCGGGCCGGGGGGCGCCTGTCTATGGCTACACCTTC. This encodes CAAGRGAPVYGYTF.

The chain couples TRBV14 to TRBJ1-2; no definite D call. This CDR3 comprises 14 residues. Trimming left V 1 base short and J 6 bases short, with 12 bases between. CDR1 is SGHDN and CDR2 is FVKESK in the germline V gene. The CDR3 nucleotides are TGTGCCAGCAGCCAAGTTTGGGGTCGGGATGGCTACACCTTC. Its protein product is CASSQVWGRDGYTF.

This clone was observed a few times. The V gene is TRBV7-8, the J gene TRBJ1-2, with D unclear. Looked up from germline, CDR1 is SGHVS and CDR2 is FQNEAQ. V lost 5 bases and J lost 0, with 7 bases in between. The CDR3 totals 13 residues. The CDR3 sequence is CASSAISNYGYTF. The CDR3 DNA follows: TGTGCCAGCAGCGCTATCTCTAACTATGGCTACACCTTC.

The V and J genes are TRBV7-6 and TRBJ2-3, with D tentatively TRBD2 (7 bases). The length of the CDR3 is 14 residues. Germline-derived CDR1 and CDR2 are SGHVS and FNYEAQ. Deletions cut 3 bases from V and 5 bases from J, with 12 bases between. CDR3 region: CASSFGGPRDTQYF. CDR3 bases: TGTGCCAGCAGCTTCGGGGGGCCTCGAGATACGCAGTATTTT.

The chain employs TRBV7-3 and TRBJ2-3; weak D call: TRBD2 (7 bases). Trimming stripped 5 bases from V and 10 bases from J, with 13 bases between. Per germline, CDR1 SGHTA and CDR2 FQGTGA. This CDR3 region has 12 residues. The CDR3 spells CASSQREGAQYF. As DNA, the CDR3 is TGTGCCAGCAGCCAAAGGGAGGGGGCGCAGTATTTT.

This chain joins TRBV19 and TRBJ1-5, with D maybe TRBD1 (5 bases). The V and J ends lost 8 bases and 7 bases respectively, with 18 bases between them. Germline-derived CDR1 and CDR2 are LNHDA and SQIVND (reference sequence). The CDR3 runs to 14 residues. This CDR3 is CASSRGPEGQPQHF. Written as DNA, the CDR3 is TGTGCCAGTTCGCGGGGCCCAGAAGGGCAGCCCCAGCATTTT.

V gene TRBV4-3 combines with J gene TRBJ1-2; D remains unclear. The V gene's germline CDR1 is LGHNA and CDR2 YSLEER. Trimming removed 1 base at V and 6 bases at J, with 9 bases between. This CDR3 spans 13 amino acids. CDR3: CASSQVRSHGYTF. The CDR3 DNA follows: TGCGCCAGCAGCCAAGTGCGCAGTCATGGCTACACCTTC.

The J gene is TRBJ1-2, the V gene TRBV10-3; TRBD1 aligns across 7 bases. CDR1 is ENHRY, CDR2 SYGVKD, per germline. Trimming cost V 4 bases and J 4 bases; bases outside gene matches: 9. The CDR3 length is 15 residues. The CDR3 DNA reads TGTGCCATCAGTGGGGGGGGACAGAGTCCCTATGGCTACACCTTC. Translating gives CAISGGGQSPYGYTF.

The chain has TRBV9 and TRBJ1-2; 8 nucleotides agree with TRBD1. The germline V gene has CDR1 SGDLS and CDR2 YYNGEE. The J segment lost 2 bases and the V segment lost 4 bases, leaving 7 bases of the junction unmatched. The CDR3 contains 15 residues. This CDR3 is CASSPQTGANYGYTF. CDR3 nucleotides: TGTGCCAGCAGCCCACAGACAGGGGCGAACTATGGCTACACCTTC.

The V call is TRBV19, the J call TRBJ1-4, with D uncertain. This CDR3 has 15 residues. V dropped 5 bases and J dropped 8 bases, with 18 bases sitting between them. The V gene's germline CDR1 is LNHDA and CDR2 SQIVND (reference sequence). The CDR3 coding sequence is TGTGCCAGTAGTCCCCTTTCTTCGCCGGAGGAAAAACTGTTTTTT. It translates to CASSPLSSPEEKLFF.

This clone was recorded once. The rearrangement links TRBV29-1 to TRBJ2-3, with D unclear. V shed 3 bases and J shed 6 bases, with 10 bases lying between them. In germline, CDR1 is SQVTM, CDR2 ANQGSEA. There are 12 residues in the CDR3. CDR3 in amino acids: CSVDPQKDTQYF. CDR3 bases: TGCAGCGTTGATCCCCAGAAGGATACGCAGTATTTT.

The chain links TRBV7-2 to TRBJ2-7; 12 positions agree with TRBD2. CDR3 size: 15 residues. Looked up from germline, CDR1 is SGHTA and CDR2 is FQGNSA. V trimming: 5 bases; J trimming: 3 bases; junction bases outside the gene matches: 5. DNA of the CDR3: TGTGCCAGCAGCCAGACTAGCGGGGGCCTCTACGAGCAGTACTTC. It specifies CASSQTSGGLYEQYF.

The V gene is TRBV11-3, the J gene TRBJ2-7, with D possibly being TRBD1 (6 bases). CDR1 is SGHNT, CDR2 YENEEA, per germline. The CDR3 totals 12 residues. Trimming removed 5 bases at V and 4 bases at J, with 9 bases between. This chain's CDR3 is CASSPQGYEQYF. CDR3 DNA sequence: TGTGCCAGCAGCCCTCAGGGGTACGAGCAGTACTTC.

The chain is built from TRBV5-1 and TRBJ1-1; tentative D call: TRBD1 (5 bases). V was pared by 4 bases and J by 3 bases, with 16 bases between. This CDR3 has 15 amino acids. Germline lookup yields CDR1 SGHRS and CDR2 YFSETQ. CDR3 in amino acids: CASSQGGTADTEAFF. CDR3 nucleotide sequence: TGCGCCAGCAGCCAGGGTGGGACGGCGGACACTGAAGCTTTCTTT.

The rearrangement joins TRBV29-1 to TRBJ2-4; TRBD2 agrees at 12 bases. The germline V gene encodes CDR1 SQVTM and CDR2 ANQGSEA. J gave up 5 bases and V 6 bases, and 5 bases lay outside the gene matches. The CDR3 totals 14 residues. CDR3 DNA sequence: TGCAGCGTAGCTAGCGGGGGGGCCGAAAACATTCAGTACTTC. Its protein product is CSVASGGAENIQYF.